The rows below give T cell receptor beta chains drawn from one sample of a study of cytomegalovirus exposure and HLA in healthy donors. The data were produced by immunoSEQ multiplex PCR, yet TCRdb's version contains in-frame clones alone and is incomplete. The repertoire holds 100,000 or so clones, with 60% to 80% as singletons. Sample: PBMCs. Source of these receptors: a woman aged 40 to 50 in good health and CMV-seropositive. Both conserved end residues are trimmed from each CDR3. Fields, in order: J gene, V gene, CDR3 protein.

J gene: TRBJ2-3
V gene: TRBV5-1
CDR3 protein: ASSSTDRDTQY

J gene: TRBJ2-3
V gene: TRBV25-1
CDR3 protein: ASSERGGEDTQY

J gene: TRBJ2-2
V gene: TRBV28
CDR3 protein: ASRGLAGGGAGELF

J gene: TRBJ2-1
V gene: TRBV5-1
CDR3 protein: ASSQLGLAGIYNEQF

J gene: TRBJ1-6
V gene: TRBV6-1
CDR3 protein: ASSEIKGHSPLH

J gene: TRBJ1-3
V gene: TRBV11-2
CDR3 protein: ASTHPGVSSGNTIY

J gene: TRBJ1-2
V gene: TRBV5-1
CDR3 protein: ASSLIFGSRTGDGYT

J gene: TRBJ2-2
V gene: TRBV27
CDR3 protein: ASRSLAGVTGELF

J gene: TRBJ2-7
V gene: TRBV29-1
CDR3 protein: SVGPRQGTTYEQY

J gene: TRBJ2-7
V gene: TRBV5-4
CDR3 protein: ASRLGAGPYSYEQY

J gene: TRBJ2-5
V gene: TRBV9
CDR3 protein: ASSGTSGGAGYETQY

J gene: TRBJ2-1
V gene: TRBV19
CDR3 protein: ATEGTVYNEQF

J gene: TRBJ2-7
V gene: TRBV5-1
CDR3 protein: ASSLVGGIYEQY

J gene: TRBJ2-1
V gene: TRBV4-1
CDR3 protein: ASSQLLVTDEQF

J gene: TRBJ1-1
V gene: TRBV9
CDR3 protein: ASSARGTPTDEAF

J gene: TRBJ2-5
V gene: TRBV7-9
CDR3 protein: ASSLDGVETQY

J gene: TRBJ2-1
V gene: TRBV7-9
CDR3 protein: ASSLTPSGSSYNEQF

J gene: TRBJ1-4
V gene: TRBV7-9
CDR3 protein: ASSLHGGLVGEKLF

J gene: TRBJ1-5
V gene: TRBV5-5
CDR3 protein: ASSRKNQPQH

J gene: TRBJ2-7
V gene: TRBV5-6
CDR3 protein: ASSLGAGGISYEQY

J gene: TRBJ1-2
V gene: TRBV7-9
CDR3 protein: ASSFPGQIYGYT

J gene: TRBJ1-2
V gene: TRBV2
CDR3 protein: ASSASLTGGYGYT

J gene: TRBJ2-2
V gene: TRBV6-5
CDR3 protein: ASSFRVGELF

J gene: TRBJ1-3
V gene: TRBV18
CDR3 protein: ASSPRQGGNTIY

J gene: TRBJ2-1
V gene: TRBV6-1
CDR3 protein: ASITGPTYNEQF

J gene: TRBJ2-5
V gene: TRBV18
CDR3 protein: ASSPPLQTRGETQY

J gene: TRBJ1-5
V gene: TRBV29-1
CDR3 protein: SVEDQGQPQH

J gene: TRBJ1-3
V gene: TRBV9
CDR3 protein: ASSVEHSGNTIY

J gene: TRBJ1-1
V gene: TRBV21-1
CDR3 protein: ASSTRSGAF

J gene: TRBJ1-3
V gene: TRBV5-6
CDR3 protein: ASRTGFGNTIY

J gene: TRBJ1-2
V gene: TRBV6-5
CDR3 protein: ASSYPGHGVVT

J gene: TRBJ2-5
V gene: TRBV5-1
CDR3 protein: ASSLNSGAQETQY

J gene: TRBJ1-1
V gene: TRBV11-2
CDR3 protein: ASSSGGPEAF

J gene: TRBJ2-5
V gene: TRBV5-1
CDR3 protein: AGSLVGGVHQETQY

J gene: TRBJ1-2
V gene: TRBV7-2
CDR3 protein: ASSQGGQGTYGYT

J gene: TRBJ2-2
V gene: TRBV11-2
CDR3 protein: ASRKPGTRNTGELF

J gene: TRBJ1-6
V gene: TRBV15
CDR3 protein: ATSRDGTGVRGNSPLH

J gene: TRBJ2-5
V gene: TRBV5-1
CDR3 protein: ASSLDSGGYETQY

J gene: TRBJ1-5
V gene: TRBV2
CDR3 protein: ASTLQGISNQPQH

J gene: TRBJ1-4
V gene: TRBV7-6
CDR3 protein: ASSLVARVGTNEKLF

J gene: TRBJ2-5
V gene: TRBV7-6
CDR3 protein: ASSLARAGVFQETQY

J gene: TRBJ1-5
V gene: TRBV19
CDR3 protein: ASGKGGASNQPQH

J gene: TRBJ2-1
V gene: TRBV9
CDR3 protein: ASSVGGYGEQF

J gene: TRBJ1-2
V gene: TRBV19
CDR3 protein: ASSIMGGDGYT

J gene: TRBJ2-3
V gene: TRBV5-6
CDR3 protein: ASSLEWAGAGDTQY

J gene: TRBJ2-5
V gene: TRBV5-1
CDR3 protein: ASSSTSGRYQTQY

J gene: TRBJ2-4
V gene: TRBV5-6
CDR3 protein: ASSFIAGGGSIQY

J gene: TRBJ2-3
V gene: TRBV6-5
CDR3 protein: ASTLADTQY